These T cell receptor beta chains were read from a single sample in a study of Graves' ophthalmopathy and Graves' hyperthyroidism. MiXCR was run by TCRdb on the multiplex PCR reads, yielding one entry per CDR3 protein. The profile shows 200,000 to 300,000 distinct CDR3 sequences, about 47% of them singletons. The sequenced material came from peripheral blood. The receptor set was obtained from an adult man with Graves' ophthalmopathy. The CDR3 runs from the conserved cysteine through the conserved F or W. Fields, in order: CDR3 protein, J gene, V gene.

CDR3 protein: CAISDLQGGYGYTF
J gene: TRBJ1-2
V gene: TRBV10-3

CDR3 protein: CASSYAGQGKGNTIYF
J gene: TRBJ1-3
V gene: TRBV10-2

CDR3 protein: CSVEDGGSAQYF
J gene: TRBJ2-7
V gene: TRBV29-1

CDR3 protein: CASSNDGQGRQFF
J gene: TRBJ2-1
V gene: TRBV9

CDR3 protein: CSARLAGEGQETQYF
J gene: TRBJ2-5
V gene: TRBV20-1

CDR3 protein: CASSEVPEQYF
J gene: -
V gene: TRBV2

CDR3 protein: CSARDWGTSGSEQYF
J gene: TRBJ2-7
V gene: TRBV20-1

CDR3 protein: CASSLGFGQGVTEAFF
J gene: TRBJ1-1
V gene: TRBV5-1

CDR3 protein: CASSLLQGEQYF
J gene: TRBJ2-7
V gene: TRBV28

CDR3 protein: CSAGHAGELFF
J gene: TRBJ2-2
V gene: TRBV29-1

CDR3 protein: CASSGAGGNQPQHF
J gene: TRBJ1-5
V gene: TRBV2

CDR3 protein: CASSLEGGYVQYF
J gene: TRBJ2-7
V gene: TRBV9

CDR3 protein: CASSITPQGAENSPLHF
J gene: TRBJ1-6
V gene: TRBV5-1

CDR3 protein: CASGLNEGFRGYTF
J gene: TRBJ1-2
V gene: TRBV12-5

CDR3 protein: CASSAGTPNTGELLF
J gene: TRBJ2-2
V gene: TRBV10-3

CDR3 protein: CSARLGQSATGNTEAFF
J gene: TRBJ1-1
V gene: TRBV20-1

CDR3 protein: CASTSTSPLYEQYF
J gene: TRBJ2-7
V gene: TRBV2

CDR3 protein: CAISRDSYEQYF
J gene: TRBJ2-7
V gene: TRBV10-3